The 12 T cell receptor beta chains in this list originate from one sample, sequenced in a study of vaccination and CD4 T cells after COVID-19. Treatment described: roughly 11-day PBMC culture with coronavirus spike peptide pools or control peptides (ViraFEST assay). With the Oncomine TCR Beta short-read assay, DNA from cultured CD4+ T cells was sequenced. TCRdb processed the PCR reads anew with MiXCR; each CDR3 protein has one entry. The table has roughly 3,500 distinct CDR3 sequences, roughly 32% seen once. These receptors have no known antigen. The sample was CD4+ T cells from blood, cultured in vitro. The receptors come from a human donor who had recovered from COVID-19.

This clonotype was detected only a few times. The chain links TRBV12-3 or TRBV12-4 to TRBJ2-5; D not resolved. The CDR3 consists of 12 residues. V shed 6 bases and J shed 7 bases, with 12 bases lying between them. Here the CDR3 reads CASRHTPGTQYF. The CDR3 coding sequence is TGTGCCAGCAGGCATACTCCTGGGACCCAGTACTTC.

This clonotype came up a few times. The chain combines TRBV5-1 with TRBJ1-2; no clear D gene. The CDR3 consists of 14 residues. Trimming shortened V by 0 bases and J by 8 bases, and 14 bases separated the two germline ends. Germline V gene sequence: CDR1 SGHRS, CDR2 YFSETQ. The CDR3 DNA sequence: TGCGCCAGCAGCTTGGACAACAGCCTCGGGGGCTACACCTTC. Protein: CASSLDNSLGGYTF.

This sequence joins TRBV19 and TRBJ2-2; tentatively, D is TRBD2 (5 bases). The CDR3 totals 18 residues. Trimming pared 5 bases from V and 5 bases from J, leaving 24 bases between. Looked up from germline, CDR1 is LNHDA and CDR2 is SQIVND (reference sequence). This CDR3 is CASSLSGPPSPGTGELFF. CDR3 sequence (DNA): TGTGCCAGTAGTCTTTCCGGGCCTCCCTCCCCGGGGACCGGGGAGCTGTTTTTT.

This clonotype turned up a few times. This chain links TRBV20-1 with TRBJ1-6; possible D gene TRBD1, 6 bases. Germline loops: CDR1 DFQATT, CDR2 SNEGSKA (reference sequence). V dropped 6 bases and J dropped 6 bases, with 15 bases sitting between them. There are 14 residues in the CDR3. CDR3 sequence reads: CSALRTASNSPLHF. CDR3 sequence (DNA): TGCAGTGCACTCAGGACAGCTTCTAATTCACCCCTCCACTTT.

A few counts support this clonotype. This chain joins TRBV7-9 and TRBJ2-7; 8 bases match TRBD1. CDR3 length: 14 amino acids. V lost 2 bases and J lost 7; bases outside the gene matches: 7. Germline assignment: CDR1 SEHNR and CDR2 FQNEAQ (reference sequence). The chain's CDR3 is CASSLQQGEEEQYF. The CDR3 nucleotides read TGTGCCAGCAGCTTACAACAGGGGGAAGAGGAGCAGTACTTC.

J is TRBJ1-1 and V is TRBV10-2; unclear D gene. CDR3 size: 14 residues. Germline lookup yields CDR1 WSHSY and CDR2 SAAADI. The germline V and J ends were trimmed by 5 bases and 4 bases, with 14 bases remaining between them. The CDR3 nucleotides are TGCGCCAGCAGTCCCCCTTTCAGGAGCACTGAAGCTTTCTTT. This gives the protein CASSPPFRSTEAFF.

This clonotype was observed a few times. The chain links TRBV5-6 to TRBJ2-5, with 12 bases aligning to TRBD2. CDR3 length: 15 amino acids. Trimming at V came to 4 bases and at J to 1 base, leaving 2 bases not matched to a gene. The germline gives CDR1 SGHDT, CDR2 YYEEEE. Written as DNA, the CDR3 is TGTGCCAGCAGCCAACTAGCGGGGGGCCAAGAGACCCAGTACTTC. As protein: CASSQLAGGQETQYF.

The genes are TRBV12-5 and TRBJ1-3; possibly TRBD1 for D (5 bases). V was trimmed by 4 bases and J by 9 bases, leaving 13 bases between them. The CDR3 consists of 13 residues. From germline, CDR1 is LGHNT and CDR2 FRNRAP. The CDR3 DNA reads TGTGCTAGTGGTTCTTGGGACTCAGGCACCATATATTTT. Its translation is CASGSWDSGTIYF.

This chain joins TRBV2 and TRBJ2-7; 10 nucleotides line up with TRBD1. The germline V gene has CDR1 SNHLY and CDR2 FYNNEI. CDR3 size: 14 residues. The V segment lost 9 bases and the J segment 3 bases; nucleotides outside the gene matches: 8. Here the CDR3 DNA reads TGTGCCAGTGAAACCGGGACAGGGGACTACGAGCAGTACTTC. Protein: CASETGTGDYEQYF.

The rearrangement joins TRBV20-1 to TRBJ2-5, with 11 bases identical to TRBD2. Per the germline V gene, CDR1 is DFQATT and CDR2 is SNEGSKA (reference sequence). The CDR3 has 14 amino acids. Trimming took 6 bases from V and 3 from J; bases not matched to a gene: 6. This CDR3 reads CSACSGGAEETQYF. DNA for the CDR3: TGCAGTGCCTGTAGCGGGGGGGCCGAAGAGACCCAGTACTTC.

The chain couples TRBV7-9 to TRBJ1-3; a possible D gene is TRBD1 (6 bases). In germline, CDR1 is SEHNR, CDR2 FQNEAQ (reference sequence). The V end lost 5 bases, the J end lost 1 base, and 18 bases lay between the germline ends. This CDR3 contains 17 residues. CDR3: CASSPRMGRGSGNTIYF. The CDR3 nucleotides read TGTGCCAGCAGCCCCCGGATGGGCAGGGGTTCTGGAAACACCATATATTTT.

The J gene is TRBJ2-1, the V gene TRBV2; no definite D call. Germline CDR1 reads SNHLY; CDR2 reads FYNNEI. Between the trimmed V and J ends, which lost 7 bases and 6 bases, there was a span of 19 bases. The CDR3 extends over 15 amino acids. The CDR3 DNA reads TGTGCCAGCACTTCGAGGCCCAGGATGGGCAATGAGCAGTTCTTC. It specifies CASTSRPRMGNEQFF.